This T cell receptor beta chain was sequenced for a study of cytomegalovirus exposure and HLA in healthy donors. Assay: immunoSEQ multiplex PCR; the TCRdb copy retains only in-frame clones and omits some. Here the sample spans over 150,000 clones, 70% to 90% being singletons. As concerns this clone: Its target is not known.

Overall study findings and caveats: Rare TCR sequences predominated, though certain public TCRs were found in many donors. The study recorded about 160 TCR beta chains that were cytomegalovirus-associated.

The CDR3 length is 16 residues. Germline CDR1 SGHTA, CDR2 FQGTGA. Trimming took 4 bases from V and 9 from J, leaving 22 bases between them. Material for sequencing was PBMCs. The chain combines TRBV7-3 with TRBJ2-1; D possibly corresponds to TRBD2 (6 bases). The source is a human donor in good health. The CDR3 bases are TGTGCCAGCAGCTCCAAAGGTGGGCGGGGTACGGTTGAGCAGTTCTTC. The encoded protein is CASSSKGGRGTVEQFF.